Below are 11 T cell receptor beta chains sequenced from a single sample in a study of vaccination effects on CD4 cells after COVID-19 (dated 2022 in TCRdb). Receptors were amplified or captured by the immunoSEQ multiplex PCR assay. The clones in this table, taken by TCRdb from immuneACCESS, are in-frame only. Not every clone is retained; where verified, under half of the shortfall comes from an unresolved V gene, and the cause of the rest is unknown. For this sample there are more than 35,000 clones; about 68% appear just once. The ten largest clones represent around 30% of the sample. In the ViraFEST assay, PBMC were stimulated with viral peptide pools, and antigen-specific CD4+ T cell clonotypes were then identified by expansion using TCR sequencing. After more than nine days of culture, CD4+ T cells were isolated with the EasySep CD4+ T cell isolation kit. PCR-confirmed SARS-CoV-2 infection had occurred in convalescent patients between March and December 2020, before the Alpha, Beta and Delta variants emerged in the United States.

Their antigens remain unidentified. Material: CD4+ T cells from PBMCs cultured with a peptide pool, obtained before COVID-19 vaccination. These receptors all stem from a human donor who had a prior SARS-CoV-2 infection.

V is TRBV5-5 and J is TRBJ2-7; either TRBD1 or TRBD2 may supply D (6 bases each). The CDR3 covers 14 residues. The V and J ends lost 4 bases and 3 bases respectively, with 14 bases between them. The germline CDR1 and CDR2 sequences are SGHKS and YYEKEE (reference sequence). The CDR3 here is CASSRDGGRYEQYF. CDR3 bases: TGTGCCAGCAGCAGGGACGGGGGCCGCTACGAGCAGTACTTC.

CDR3 DNA: TGTGCCAGCAGACGGACAGGGGCCAATGAGCAGTTCTTC. Translation: CASRRTGANEQFF. J is TRBJ2-1 and V is TRBV2; 9 bases align to TRBD1. The J segment lost 6 bases and the V segment lost 6 bases, leaving 3 bases of the junction unmatched. CDR1 and CDR2 (germline): SNHLY, FYNNEI. The CDR3 sequence is 13 residues long.

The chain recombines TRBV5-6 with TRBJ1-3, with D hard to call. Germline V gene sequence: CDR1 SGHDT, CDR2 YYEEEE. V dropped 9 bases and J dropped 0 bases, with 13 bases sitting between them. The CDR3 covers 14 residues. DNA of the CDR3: TGTGCCACGGGCCGGAGCGGCTCTGGAAACACCATATATTTT. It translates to CATGRSGSGNTIYF.

The CDR3: CASSPIDSEAFF. The CDR3 DNA reads as TGTGCCAGCAGCCCGATTGACAGTGAAGCTTTCTTT. This rearrangement joins TRBV7-9 to TRBJ1-1, with a possible D match to TRBD1 (5 bases). CDR3 size: 12 residues. CDR1 is SEHNR and CDR2 is FQNEAQ in the germline V gene (reference sequence). Trimming pared 5 bases from V and 7 bases from J, leaving 11 bases between.

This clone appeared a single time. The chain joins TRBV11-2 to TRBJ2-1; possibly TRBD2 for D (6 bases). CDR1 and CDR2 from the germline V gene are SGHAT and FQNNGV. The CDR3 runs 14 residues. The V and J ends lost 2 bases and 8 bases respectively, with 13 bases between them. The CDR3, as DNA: TGTGCCAGCAGCTTAATTTCGCGGAGGGATGAGCAGTTCTTC. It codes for CASSLISRRDEQFF.

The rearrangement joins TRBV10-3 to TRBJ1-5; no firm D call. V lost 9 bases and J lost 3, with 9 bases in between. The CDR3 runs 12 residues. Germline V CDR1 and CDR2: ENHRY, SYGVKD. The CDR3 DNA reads TGTGCCATTGCCCAGGTCAATCAGCCCCAGCATTTT. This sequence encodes CAIAQVNQPQHF.

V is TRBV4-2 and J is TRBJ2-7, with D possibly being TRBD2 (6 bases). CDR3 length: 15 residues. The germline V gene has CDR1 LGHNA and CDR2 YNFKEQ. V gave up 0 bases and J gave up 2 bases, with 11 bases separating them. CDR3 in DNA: TGTGCCAGCAGCCAAGATACGGGGGAGGCCTACGAGCAGTACTTC. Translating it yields CASSQDTGEAYEQYF.

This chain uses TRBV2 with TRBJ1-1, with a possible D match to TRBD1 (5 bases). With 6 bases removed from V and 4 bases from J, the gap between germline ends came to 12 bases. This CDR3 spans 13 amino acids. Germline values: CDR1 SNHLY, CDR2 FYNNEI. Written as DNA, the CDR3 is TGTGCCAGCAGGGAGGGGCTCGGCACTGAAGCTTTCTTT. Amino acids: CASREGLGTEAFF. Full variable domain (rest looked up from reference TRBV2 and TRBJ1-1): EPEVTQTPSHQVTQMGQEVILRCVPISNHLYFYWYRQILGQKVEFLVSFYNNEISEKSEIFDDQFSVERPDGSNFTLKIRSTKLEDSAMYFCASREGLGTEAFFGQGTRLTVV.

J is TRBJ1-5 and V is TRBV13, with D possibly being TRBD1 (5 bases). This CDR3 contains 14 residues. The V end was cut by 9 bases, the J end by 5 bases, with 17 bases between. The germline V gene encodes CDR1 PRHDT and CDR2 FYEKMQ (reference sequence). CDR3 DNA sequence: TGTGCCAGACCGCCGCAGGGTGAAGATCAGCCCCAGCATTTT. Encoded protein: CARPPQGEDQPQHF.

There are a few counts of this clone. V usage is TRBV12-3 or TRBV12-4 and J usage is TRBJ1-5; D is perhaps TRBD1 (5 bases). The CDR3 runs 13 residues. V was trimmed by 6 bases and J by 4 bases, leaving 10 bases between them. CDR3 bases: TGTGCCAGCAGGAACAGGTTTAATCAGCCCCAGCATTTT. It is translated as CASRNRFNQPQHF.

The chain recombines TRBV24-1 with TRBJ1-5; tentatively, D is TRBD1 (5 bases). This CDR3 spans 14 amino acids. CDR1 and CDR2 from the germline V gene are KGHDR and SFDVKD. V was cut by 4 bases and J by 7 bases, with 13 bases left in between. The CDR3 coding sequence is TGTGCCACCAGTGAATTCAGGGTAGGGCAGCCCCAGCATTTT. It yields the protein CATSEFRVGQPQHF.